The rows below give T cell receptor beta chains drawn from one sample of a study of beta chain features in type 1 diabetes. Some clones are missing from TCRdb's copy, which holds only in-frame ones; the method was immunoSEQ multiplex PCR. The sample carries under 400,000 clones, approximately 12% recorded once. The sequencing sample was made of naive CD4+ T cells from blood. The receptor source for this set is a woman under 30 with type 1 diabetes. CDR3s include the opening cysteine and the closing phenylalanine or tryptophan. A D gene is named only where the DNA matches it firmly. The size field is filled for only some rows; it gives once, few, many or a size class.

>-|TRBJ1-2|TRBV5-8|-
TGTGCCAGCAGCGGCTCTGGCTACACCTTC
CASSGSGYTF
>TRBD1|TRBJ1-2|TRBV19|-
TGTGCCAGTAGCCCCGACAGGGCAAGCCGAGGCAATGGCTACACCTTC
CASSPDRASRGNGYTF
>TRBD1|TRBJ1-1|TRBV5-4|-
TGTGCCAGCAGCTTGGGGAGGGGGCTTGACACTGAAGCTTTCTTT
CASSLGRGLDTEAFF
>TRBD2|TRBJ2-1|TRBV9|few
TGTGCCAGCAGCGTAGTGGGGGGGAGGTCTTACAATGAGCAGTTCTTC
CASSVVGGRSYNEQFF
>TRBD1|TRBJ1-1|TRBV9|few
TGTGCCAGCAGCCGGCGCGGGACAGGCATTTTCTTT
CASSRRGTGIFF
>-|TRBJ1-5|TRBV7-2|-
TGTGCCAGCAGCTTAGGCCCGGGACAAAATCAGCCCCAGCATTTT
CASSLGPGQNQPQHF
>-|TRBJ1-5|TRBV15|-
TGTGCCACCAGCAGCGGGGGGATAGGGCAGCCCCAGCATTTT
CATSSGGIGQPQHF
>-|TRBJ2-4|TRBV28|few
TGTGCCGTTGAGGAACCCTTAGCCAAAAACATTCAGTACTTC
CAVEEPLAKNIQYF
>TRBD2|TRBJ2-1|TRBV7-6|few
TGTGCCAGCAGCTTAAATGGGCTAGCGGGAGGTAGGCAGTTCTTC
CASSLNGLAGGRQFF
>-|TRBJ2-3|TRBV29-1|few
TGCAGCGTTGATCAGAGCACAGATACGCAGTATTTT
CSVDQSTDTQYF
>TRBD1|TRBJ1-5|TRBV15|-
TGTGCCACCAGCGGCGGGGGACAGGGGCAGCCCCAGCATTTT
CATSGGGQGQPQHF
>-|TRBJ2-1|TRBV9|-
TGTGCCAGCAGCGTAGAGACAGGCTCCTACAATGAGCAGTTCTTC
CASSVETGSYNEQFF
>-|TRBJ2-5|TRBV27|few
TGTGCCAGCGGGTCCTCGGGGGGCCTACAAGAGACCCAGTACTTC
CASGSSGGLQETQYF
>TRBD2|TRBJ2-1|TRBV11-1|once
TGTGCCAGCAGCCGTATGATTAGCGGGAACTCCTACAATGAGCAGTTCTTC
CASSRMISGNSYNEQFF
>-|TRBJ1-2|TRBV30|few
TGTGCCTGGCAGGGGACCTATGGCTACACCTTC
CAWQGTYGYTF
>TRBD2|TRBJ2-7|TRBV28|few
TGTGCCAGCAGCCTACTAGCGGGAGATGGGGAGCAGTACTTC
CASSLLAGDGEQYF
>-|TRBJ2-1|TRBV7-9|few
TGTGCCAGCAGCTTAGCCGGGTCGCGCAATGAGCAGTTCTTC
CASSLAGSRNEQFF
>-|TRBJ1-2|TRBV2|once
TGTGCCAGCAGCCGCGGGGGGCGGGACTATGGCTACACCTTC
CASSRGGRDYGYTF
>-|TRBJ2-7|TRBV2|few
TGTGCCAGCAGGAGGGCCCAGATATTTGTTGCCTACGAGCAGTACTTC
CASRRAQIFVAYEQYF
>-|TRBJ2-6|TRBV29-1|-
TGCAGCGTGCAGGGTGCAGGGATCTCTGGGGCCAACGTCCTGACTTTC
CSVQGAGISGANVLTF
>-|TRBJ2-1|TRBV29-1|few
TGCAGCGTTGAAGATCTGGGCATAGTGGGGCCGATTTACAATGAGCAGTTCTTC
CSVEDLGIVGPIYNEQFF
>-|TRBJ2-5|TRBV19|-
TGTGCCAGTAGTATAGTTGGAGTCACGGAGACCCAGTACTTC
CASSIVGVTETQYF
>-|TRBJ1-5|TRBV25-1|few
TGTGCCAGCAGTGAATATCTCCGGGATCAGCCCCAGCATTTT
CASSEYLRDQPQHF
>-|TRBJ2-7|TRBV5-1|-
TGCGCCAGCAGCTTGAGAGGGGGATCCTACGAGCAGTACTTC
CASSLRGGSYEQYF
>-|TRBJ2-3|TRBV5-6|few
TGTGCCAGCAGCTTGGCCATGAGGGTCAGCACAGATACGCAGTATTTT
CASSLAMRVSTDTQYF
>-|TRBJ1-2|TRBV29-1|few
TGCAGCGTTGAGGGCAGGGGACCTTATGGCTACACCTTC
CSVEGRGPYGYTF
>-|TRBJ1-5|TRBV30|-
TGTGCCTGGAGTGAGCAGCTCGGGCAGCCCCAGCATTTT
CAWSEQLGQPQHF
>-|TRBJ1-4|TRBV11-2|-
TGTGCCAGCAGCCCCACGGGGAGAGGCGAAAAACTGTTTTTT
CASSPTGRGEKLFF
>-|TRBJ2-3|TRBV5-1|few
TGCGCCAGCAGCTTGTTCGGTGACACAGATACGCAGTATTTT
CASSLFGDTDTQYF
>TRBD2|TRBJ2-1|TRBV7-2|-
TGTGCCAGCAGCTTAACCTTCCTAGCGGGGGGGGACGGTGAGCAGTTCTTC
CASSLTFLAGGDGEQFF
>TRBD2|TRBJ2-2|TRBV15|few
TGTGCCACCAGCAGAGATATAACTAGCGGGAAGGTCGGGGAGCTGTTTTTT
CATSRDITSGKVGELFF
>TRBD1|TRBJ1-1|TRBV14|-
TGTGCCAGCAGCCAGGCTGGGACAGGTACTGAAGCTTTCTTT
CASSQAGTGTEAFF
>-|TRBJ1-1|TRBV30|few
TGTGCCTGTAAGAGGCCGGTGAACACTGAAGCTTTCTTT
CACKRPVNTEAFF
>TRBD1|TRBJ2-7|TRBV27|-
TGTGCCAGCCGCTCAAGGACAGGATTTGGCGAGCAGTACTTC
CASRSRTGFGEQYF
>-|TRBJ2-3|TRBV15|-
TGTGCCACCAGCAGAGATCAACAGTCCACAGATACGCAGTATTTT
CATSRDQQSTDTQYF
>-|TRBJ2-1|TRBV5-5|-
TGTGCCAGCAGCTTTGAGGACTACAATGAGCAGTTCTTC
CASSFEDYNEQFF
>-|TRBJ2-5|TRBV5-4|few
TGTGCCAGCAGCTTCTCCCAGAACCAAGAGACCCAGTACTTC
CASSFSQNQETQYF
>-|TRBJ1-4|TRBV9|-
TGTGCCAGCAGCCCAAGATCTGGGGGCGTAATTGAAAAACTGTTTTTT
CASSPRSGGVIEKLFF
>TRBD2|TRBJ2-3|TRBV5-1|-
TGCGCCAGCAGCTTGGTTGCGGGGGACTGGGATACGCAGTATTTT
CASSLVAGDWDTQYF
>TRBD1|TRBJ1-3|TRBV7-9|few
TGTGCCAGCAGACCGACAGGGTCTGGAAACACCATATATTTT
CASRPTGSGNTIYF
>TRBD2|TRBJ2-7|TRBV11-2|few
TGTGCCAGCAGCCCAACTAGCGGGGGGGCCTACGAGCAGTACTTC
CASSPTSGGAYEQYF
>-|TRBJ2-3|TRBV30|few
TGTGCCAGCAGCAGGGCCCACCCCCCAGATACGCAGTATTTT
CASSRAHPPDTQYF
>-|TRBJ2-5|TRBV7-2|few
TGTGCCAGCAGCCAGAGGGTGGGGGGAAGGCAAGAGACCCAGTACTTC
CASSQRVGGRQETQYF
>-|TRBJ1-5|TRBV15|-
TGTGCCACCAGCGCCCAAGGGGGGGGGAGGCCCCAGCATTTT
CATSAQGGGRPQHF
>TRBD2|TRBJ2-7|TRBV7-2|-
TGTGCCAGCAGCCCTCGCGGGGGGTTCTCCTACGAGCAGTACTTC
CASSPRGGFSYEQYF
>-|TRBJ2-1|TRBV7-2|few
TGTGCCAGCAGCTTCTCTAGCCTGGTAGATGGGGAGTTCTTC
CASSFSSLVDGEFF
>TRBD1|TRBJ2-7|TRBV18|few
TGTGCCAGCTCCTTAGGACAGGGACCCTACGAGCAGTACTTC
CASSLGQGPYEQYF
>-|TRBJ1-1|TRBV20-1|few
TGCAGTGCTGGACACAGCACTGAAGCTTTCTTT
CSAGHSTEAFF
>-|TRBJ1-4|TRBV11-2|few
TGTGCCAGCAGCCCGATTAACAGTAATGAAAAACTGTTTTTT
CASSPINSNEKLFF
>TRBD2|TRBJ2-3|TRBV4-3|-
TGCGCCAGCAGCCGACTAGCGGGGGGGATAACAGATACGCAGTATTTT
CASSRLAGGITDTQYF
>TRBD2|TRBJ2-2|TRBV4-3|-
TGCGCCGCAAGTGTATCGGCGGGAGCCCCCGGGGAGCTGTTTTTT
CAASVSAGAPGELFF